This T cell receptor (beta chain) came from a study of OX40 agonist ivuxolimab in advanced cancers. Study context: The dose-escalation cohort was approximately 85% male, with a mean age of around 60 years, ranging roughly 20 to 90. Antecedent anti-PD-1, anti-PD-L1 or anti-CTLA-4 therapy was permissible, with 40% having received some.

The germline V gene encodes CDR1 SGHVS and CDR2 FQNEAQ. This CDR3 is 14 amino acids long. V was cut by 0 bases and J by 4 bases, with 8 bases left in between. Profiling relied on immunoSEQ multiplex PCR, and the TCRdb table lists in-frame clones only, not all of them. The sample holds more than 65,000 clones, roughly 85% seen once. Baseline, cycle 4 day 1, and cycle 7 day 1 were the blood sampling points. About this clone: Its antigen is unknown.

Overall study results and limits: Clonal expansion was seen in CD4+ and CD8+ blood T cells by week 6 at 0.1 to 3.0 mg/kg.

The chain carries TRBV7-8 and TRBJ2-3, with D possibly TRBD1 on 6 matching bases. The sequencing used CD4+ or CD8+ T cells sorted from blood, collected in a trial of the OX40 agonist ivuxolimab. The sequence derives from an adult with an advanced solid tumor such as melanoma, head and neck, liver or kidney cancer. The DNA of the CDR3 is TGTGCCAGCAGCTTAGCCGGACAGCCAGATACGCAGTATTTT. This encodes CASSLAGQPDTQYF.